A single sample gave rise to the 6 T cell receptor beta chains below, sequenced in a study of CD8 T cells in Susac syndrome (dated by TCRdb to about 2019). Libraries were built with the immunoSEQ multiplex PCR assay. RNA was extracted using the RNeasy kit, and about 0.45 to 1 ug of the RNA was reverse transcribed with random hexamers. The raw public data were reprocessed by TCRdb itself: fastp quality trimming at Q25, MiXCR clonotype calling, in-frame beta chains only. Every distinct CDR3 protein forms one entry, paired with its most common genes and DNA. The sample table shows 150,000 to 200,000 distinct CDR3 sequences, and roughly 92% are seen once. Together, the top ten hold 0.12% of the sample. Sequenced sample: CD4+ T cells from PBMCs. The source of these receptors is a human donor with Susac syndrome.

The chain links TRBV20-1 to TRBJ1-6; 7 bases align to TRBD1. Trimming removed 5 bases from V and 5 bases from J; junction bases left unmatched: 6. The CDR3 extends over 14 amino acids. Per the germline V gene, CDR1 is DFQATT and CDR2 is SNEGSKA (reference sequence). CDR3 DNA: TGCAGTGCTTCGGACAGGAGACATAATTCACCCCTCCACTTT. Translation: CSASDRRHNSPLHF.

The genes are TRBV2 and TRBJ2-2; 7 bases align to TRBD1. V lost 5 bases to trimming and J lost 2 bases; unmatched junction nucleotides: 8. The CDR3 runs 16 residues. CDR1 and CDR2 (germline): SNHLY, FYNNEI. The CDR3, as DNA: TGTGCCAGCAGTCGACAGGGCAGCGCTAACACCGGGGAGCTGTTTTTT. Its translation is CASSRQGSANTGELFF.

The chain uses TRBV10-3 and TRBJ2-4, with D tentatively TRBD2 (5 bases). The V end lost 6 bases, the J end lost 7 bases, and 10 bases lay between the germline ends. This CDR3 comprises 12 residues. The germline V gene encodes CDR1 ENHRY and CDR2 SYGVKD. CDR3 residues: CAIRDSSNIQYF. CDR3 nucleotides: TGTGCCATCAGGGACTCCTCGAACATTCAGTACTTC.

This chain uses TRBV29-1 with TRBJ1-2; no clear D. Germline V lookup: CDR1 SQVTM, CDR2 ANQGSEA. CDR3 length: 12 amino acids. V was clipped by 6 bases and J by 5 bases, with 13 bases between them. CDR3 nucleotide sequence: TGCAGCGTCGAAATCGGAACGTATGGCTACACCTTC. It translates to CSVEIGTYGYTF.

This clonotype appeared a single time. J is TRBJ2-5 and V is TRBV14, with unresolved D. CDR1 and CDR2 from the germline V gene are SGHDN and FVKESK. The CDR3 consists of 12 residues. The V gene lost 0 bases and the J gene lost 10 bases, with 9 bases spanning the gap. In DNA, the CDR3 is TGTGCCAGCAGCCAAGATAGAGAGGACCAGTACTTC. Translated: CASSQDREDQYF. The full variable domain, rest sourced from reference TRBV14 and TRBJ2-5, is EAGVTQFPSHSVIEKGQTVTLRCDPISGHDNLYWYRRVMGKEIKFLLHFVKESKQDESGMPNNRFLAERTGGTYSTLKVQPAELEDSGVYFCASSQDREDQYFGPGTRLLVL.

The chain combines TRBV10-2 with TRBJ1-5, with D uncertain. CDR3 length: 14 amino acids. The V and J ends lost 2 bases and 7 bases respectively, with 12 bases between them. Germline V gene data show CDR1 as WSHSY and CDR2 as SAAADI. Here the CDR3 DNA reads TGCGCCAGCAGTGAGCCGGCGGGTAACCAGCCCCAGCATTTT. Protein product: CASSEPAGNQPQHF.